The clone carrying this TCR beta chain has only one observation. V was trimmed by 3 bases and J by 5 bases, leaving 10 bases between them. The V gene's germline CDR1 is SNHLY and CDR2 FYNNEI. The CDR3 is 13 amino acids. As handled by the study authors: Estimation of nucleated cell counts was performed using reference gene primer amplification. Method: immunoSEQ multiplex PCR; TCRdb's copy keeps in-frame clones and lacks some. Clonal size and the V and J genes are those of that table, whereas D and trimming came from the DNA. This sample has roughly 220,000 clones, with 60% to 85% found just once. The sample comes from a study of blood T cell repertoires in COVID-19. Study details: The United States, Italy and Spain supplied acute and convalescent COVID-19 samples. Sources were T cells, B-cell-depleted T cells, or PBMCs; the material itself was cDNA or gDNA.

The receptor comes from a woman in her 70s with acute or convalescent COVID-19. V is TRBV2 and J is TRBJ1-2, with D perhaps matching TRBD1 (6 bases). The sequencing sample was made of peripheral blood. The CDR3 loop is CASSDTGIYGYTF. The CDR3 DNA reads TGTGCCAGCAGTGATACAGGGATTTATGGCTACACCTTC.